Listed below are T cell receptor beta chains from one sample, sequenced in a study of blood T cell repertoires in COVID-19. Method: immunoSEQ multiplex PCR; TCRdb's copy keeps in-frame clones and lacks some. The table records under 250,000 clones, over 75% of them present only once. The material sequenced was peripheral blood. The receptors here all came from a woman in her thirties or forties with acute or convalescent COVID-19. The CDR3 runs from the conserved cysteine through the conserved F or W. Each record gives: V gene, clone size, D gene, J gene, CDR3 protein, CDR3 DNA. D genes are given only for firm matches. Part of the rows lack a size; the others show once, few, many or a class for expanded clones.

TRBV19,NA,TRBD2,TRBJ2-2,CASSILLAGGFGELFF,TGTGCCAGTAGTATCCTCCTAGCGGGGGGTTTCGGGGAGCTGTTTTTT
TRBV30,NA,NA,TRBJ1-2,CAWSFSQGGYTF,TGTGCCTGGAGTTTCTCTCAGGGCGGCTACACCTTC
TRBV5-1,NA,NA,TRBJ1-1,CASSEDRGPGSTEAFF,TGCGCCAGCAGCGAGGACAGAGGCCCCGGTAGCACTGAAGCTTTCTTT
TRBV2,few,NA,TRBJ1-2,CASRGVGASLNYGYTF,TGTGCCAGCAGGGGGGTGGGGGCATCCCTTAACTATGGCTACACCTTC
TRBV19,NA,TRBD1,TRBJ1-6,CASKNGQGANSPLHF,TGTGCCAGTAAGAACGGACAGGGGGCTAATTCACCCCTCCACTTT
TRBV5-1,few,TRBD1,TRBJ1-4,CASSLGWDRLNEKLFF,TGCGCCAGCAGCTTAGGGTGGGACAGGCTGAATGAAAAACTGTTTTTT
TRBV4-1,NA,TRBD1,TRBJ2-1,CASSLRQGGLNEQFF,TGCGCCAGCAGCCTGAGACAGGGGGGGCTCAATGAGCAGTTCTTC
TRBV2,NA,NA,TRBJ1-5,CASSEYGGNQPQHF,TGTGCCAGCAGTGAATACGGGGGCAATCAGCCCCAGCATTTT
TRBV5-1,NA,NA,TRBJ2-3,CASTQLGDTDTQYF,TGCGCCAGCACCCAGCTTGGAGACACAGATACGCAGTATTTT
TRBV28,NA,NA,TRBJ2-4,CASSLPQGVGNIQYF,TGTGCCAGCAGTTTACCGCAGGGTGTTGGAAACATTCAGTACTTC
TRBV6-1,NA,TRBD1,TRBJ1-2,CASSEARGRGYTF,TGTGCCAGCAGTGAGGCCAGGGGGCGTGGCTACACCTTC
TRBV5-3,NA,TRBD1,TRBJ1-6,CARSSAGGNSPLHF,TGTGCCAGAAGCTCGGCAGGGGGTAATTCACCCCTCCACTTT
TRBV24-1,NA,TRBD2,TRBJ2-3,CATSDSGLAGGTDTQYF,TGTGCCACCAGTGATTCGGGACTAGCGGGGGGCACAGATACGCAGTATTTT
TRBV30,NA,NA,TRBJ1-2,CAWKRGEFYGYTF,TGTGCCTGGAAACGCGGGGAGTTTTATGGCTACACCTTC